These 25 T cell receptor beta chains originate from one sample sequenced in a study of monozygotic twins with inflammatory bowel disease. Reanalyzing the 5' RACE reads, TCRdb keeps one entry per CDR3 protein, without DNA. In all, the sample yields approximately 330,000 distinct CDR3 sequences. Sequenced: blood. The receptors were sampled from a human donor with ulcerative colitis or Crohn's disease, or a healthy co-twin of an affected twin (not recorded which).

The chain has TRBV4-1 and TRBJ2-1; TCRdb proposes TRBD1, but this gene call is untestable without DNA. This CDR3 comprises 15 residues. Per the germline V gene, CDR1 is MGHRA and CDR2 is YSYEKL. This CDR3 reads CASSQLGGMNNEQFF.

This rearrangement joins TRBV27 to TRBJ2-3. The CDR3 extends over 13 amino acids. Germline CDR1 is MNHEY and CDR2 is SMNVEV (reference sequence). The CDR3 region is CASNPLGTDTQYF.

This sequence joins TRBV24-1 and TRBJ2-7; the TCRdb call, TRBD2, lacks DNA for checking. This CDR3 spans 15 amino acids. Germline loops: CDR1 KGHDR, CDR2 SFDVKD. The CDR3 is CATGEGPSAVYEQYF.

The chain joins TRBV20-1 to TRBJ2-1; TCRdb gives TRBD1 as the D gene, but with no DNA this cannot be confirmed. Germline values: CDR1 DFQATT, CDR2 SNEGSKA (reference sequence). The CDR3 length is 13 residues. This chain's CDR3 is CSATGGYYNEQFF.

The chain couples TRBV20-1 to TRBJ2-7; TCRdb calls TRBD1, which cannot be checked without DNA. This CDR3 is 14 amino acids long. Germline-derived CDR1 and CDR2 are DFQATT and SNEGSKA (reference sequence). CDR3 region: CSARDMGQGYEQYF.

The rearrangement links TRBV5-1 to TRBJ2-1; there is no DNA to check the TCRdb D call of TRBD1. The germline gives CDR1 SGHRS, CDR2 YFSETQ. The CDR3 length is 15 residues. CDR3 loop: CASTPEGASYNEQFF.

The gene calls are TRBV20-1 and TRBJ2-1; no DNA is available, so the TRBD1 call from TCRdb remains unchecked. From germline, CDR1 is DFQATT and CDR2 SNEGSKA (reference sequence). The CDR3 runs to 14 residues. The CDR3 sequence: CSARDTGVNNEQFF.

V gene TRBV4-3 combines with J gene TRBJ1-5. The CDR3 sequence is 16 residues long. Per germline, CDR1 LGHNA and CDR2 YSLEER. CDR3: CASSQDRVGSNQPQHF.

The rearrangement uses TRBV27 and TRBJ1-4. Germline CDR1 MNHEY, CDR2 SMNVEV (reference sequence). This CDR3 comprises 14 residues. CDR3 amino acids: CASSLNQLTEKLFF.

The chain has TRBV5-1 and TRBJ2-3; without DNA, the TCRdb call of TRBD2 cannot be checked. The CDR3 consists of 15 residues. Germline V lookup: CDR1 SGHRS, CDR2 YFSETQ. The CDR3 region is CASSLGGLSTDTQYF.

This rearrangement joins TRBV7-2 to TRBJ2-5; no DNA is available, so the TRBD1 call from TCRdb remains unchecked. Per germline, CDR1 SGHTA and CDR2 FQGNSA. The CDR3 covers 15 residues. CDR3 in amino acids: CASSPDRDRAETQYF.

The chain employs TRBV14 and TRBJ2-7; the TCRdb D gene call, TRBD2, has no DNA to confirm it. CDR3 length equals 14 residues. In germline, CDR1 is SGHDN, CDR2 FVKESK. Here the CDR3 reads CASSGTSGLYEQYF.

This chain joins TRBV6-1 and TRBJ2-1; TCRdb's D call of TRBD2 is untestable without DNA. The length of the CDR3 is 15 residues. The germline gives CDR1 MNHNS, CDR2 SASEGT. The CDR3 sequence is CASSRTSGGALEQFF.

This chain connects TRBV28 to TRBJ2-3; the TCRdb call, TRBD1, lacks DNA for checking. Germline assignment: CDR1 MDHEN and CDR2 SYDVKM. The CDR3 covers 18 residues. The CDR3 is CASSQGPGQGPSTDTQYF.

The chain combines TRBV20-1 with TRBJ2-2; with no DNA, the TCRdb D assignment of TRBD1 cannot be verified. This CDR3 has 17 residues. CDR1 DFQATT and CDR2 SNEGSKA come from the germline V gene (reference sequence). The CDR3 sequence: CSARPPLGSGSSGELFF.

This sequence joins TRBV20-1 and TRBJ1-5. This CDR3 has 13 amino acids. Germline CDR1 reads DFQATT; CDR2 reads SNEGSKA (reference sequence). CDR3 region: CSASSAGWQPQHF.

The rearrangement joins TRBV10-2 to TRBJ1-5; TCRdb outputs TRBD1, but without DNA this stays unchecked. The germline CDR1 and CDR2 sequences are WSHSY and SAAADI. The CDR3 is made up of 12 amino acids. The CDR3 loop is CASRDGYGAQHF.

This sequence joins TRBV4-2 and TRBJ2-7; the D gene TCRdb calls, TRBD2, cannot be checked with no DNA. The CDR3 loop spans 14 amino acids. Germline V gene lookup returns CDR1 LGHNA and CDR2 YNFKEQ. The CDR3 here is CASSHEEGAYEQYF.

The V call is TRBV6-5, the J call TRBJ1-2. This CDR3 region has 12 residues. From germline, CDR1 is MNHEY and CDR2 SVGAGI. CDR3 sequence: CASSYGGFGYTF.

The V call is TRBV6-2 or TRBV6-3, the J call TRBJ2-3; without DNA, the TCRdb call of TRBD1 cannot be checked. Per germline, CDR1 MNHEY and CDR2 SVGEGT. The CDR3 covers 14 residues. This CDR3 is CASSGPSRTNTQYF.

The chain couples TRBV30 to TRBJ2-7. This CDR3 has 12 residues. In germline, CDR1 is GTSNPN, CDR2 SVGIG (reference sequence). CDR3 sequence: CAWRDDSYEQYF.

The chain couples TRBV29-1 to TRBJ2-1; there is no DNA to check the TCRdb D call of TRBD2. CDR3 length equals 13 residues. The germline gives CDR1 SQVTM, CDR2 ANQGSEA. The CDR3 loop is CSVTSHTYNEQFF.

This chain uses TRBV6-1 with TRBJ2-6. The length of the CDR3 is 15 residues. The germline V gene encodes CDR1 MNHNS and CDR2 SASEGT. CDR3 amino acids: CASSEQTSGANILTF.

The chain carries TRBV27 and TRBJ2-1; without DNA, the TCRdb call of TRBD2 cannot be checked. The CDR3 has 16 residues. CDR1 and CDR2 (germline): MNHEY, SMNVEV (reference sequence). CDR3 protein: CASSVSEELIGDEQFF.

V gene TRBV20-1 combines with J gene TRBJ2-1; TCRdb selects TRBD1, and the lack of DNA leaves this call unchecked. The CDR3 is made up of 15 amino acids. Germline CDR1 reads DFQATT; CDR2 reads SNEGSKA (reference sequence). CDR3 loop: CSASRTGTSYNEQFF.